Sequencing of this TCR beta chain was carried out in a study of regulatory T cells in long-lasting Graves disease. Across the study: Persistence in Graves' disease required over 5 years of antithyroid drugs plus positive TSH receptor antibodies.

The CDR3 loop spans 11 amino acids. Germline V gene sequence: CDR1 GTSNPN, CDR2 SVGIG (reference sequence). Trimming removed 1 base at V and 3 bases at J, with 2 bases between. Investigators prepared the TCR beta libraries by applying iRepertoire HTBI primers and Arm-PCR of CDR3 regions. TCRdb re-analysed the multiplex PCR reads in MiXCR, keeping a single row per CDR3 protein. The profile shows 310,000 or so distinct CDR3 sequences, roughly 21% of them singletons. Study observations and caveats: Persistent Graves' patients showed less TCR diversity than newly diagnosed ones.

This clonotype was counted between two and nine times. Its antigen is as yet unknown. The time point is: persistent/refractory GD, antithyroid drugs over 5 years with positive TRAb. PBMCs provided the RNA from which the TCR library was made. Sequencing was performed on peripheral blood mononuclear cells (PBMCs), taken when the disease was refractory, from a patient treated with antithyroid drugs. V usage is TRBV30 and J usage is TRBJ2-3; D is ambiguous. The receptor comes from a female donor with Graves disease. The CDR3 here is CAWSETDTQYF. The CDR3 coding sequence is TGTGCCTGGAGTGAGACAGATACGCAGTATTTT.